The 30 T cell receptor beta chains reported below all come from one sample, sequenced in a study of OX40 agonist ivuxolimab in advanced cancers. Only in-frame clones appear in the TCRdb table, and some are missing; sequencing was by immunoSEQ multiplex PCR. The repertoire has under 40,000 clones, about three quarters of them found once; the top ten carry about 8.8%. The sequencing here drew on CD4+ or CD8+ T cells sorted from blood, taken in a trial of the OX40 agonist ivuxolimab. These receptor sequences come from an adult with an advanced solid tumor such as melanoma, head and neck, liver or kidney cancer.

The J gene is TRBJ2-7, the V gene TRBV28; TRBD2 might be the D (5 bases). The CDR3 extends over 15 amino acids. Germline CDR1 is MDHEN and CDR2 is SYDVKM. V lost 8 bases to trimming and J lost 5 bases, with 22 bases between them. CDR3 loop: CASSEERGLGNEQYF. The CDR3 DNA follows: TGTGCCAGCTCCGAGGAGAGAGGGCTTGGTAACGAGCAGTACTTC.

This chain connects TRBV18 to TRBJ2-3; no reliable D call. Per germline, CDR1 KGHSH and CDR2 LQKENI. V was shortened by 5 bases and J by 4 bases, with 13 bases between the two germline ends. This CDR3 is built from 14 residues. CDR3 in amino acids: CASSALRSADTQYF. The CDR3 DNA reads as TGTGCCAGCTCAGCCCTGCGGAGCGCAGATACGCAGTATTTT.

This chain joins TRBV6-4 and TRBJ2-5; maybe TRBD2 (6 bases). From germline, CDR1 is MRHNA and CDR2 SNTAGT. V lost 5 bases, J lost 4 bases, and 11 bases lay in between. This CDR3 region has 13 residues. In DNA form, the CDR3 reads TGTGCCAGCAGTCGGAGGGGAGGAGAGACCCAGTACTTC. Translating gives CASSRRGGETQYF.

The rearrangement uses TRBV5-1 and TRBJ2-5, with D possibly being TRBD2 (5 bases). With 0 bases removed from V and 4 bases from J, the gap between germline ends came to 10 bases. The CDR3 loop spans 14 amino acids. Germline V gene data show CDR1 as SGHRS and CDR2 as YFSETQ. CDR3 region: CASSLVVGGETQYF. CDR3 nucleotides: TGCGCCAGCAGCTTGGTGGTCGGAGGAGAGACCCAGTACTTC.

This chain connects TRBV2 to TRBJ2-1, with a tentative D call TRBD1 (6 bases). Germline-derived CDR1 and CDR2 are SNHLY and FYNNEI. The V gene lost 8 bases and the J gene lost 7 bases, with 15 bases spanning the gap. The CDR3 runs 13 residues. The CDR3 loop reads CASEQGLLNEQFF. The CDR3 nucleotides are TGTGCCAGCGAACAGGGTCTTTTGAATGAGCAGTTCTTC.

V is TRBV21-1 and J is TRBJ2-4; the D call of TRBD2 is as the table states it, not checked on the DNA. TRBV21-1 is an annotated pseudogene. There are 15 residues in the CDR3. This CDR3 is CASSKFGGGGNIQYF. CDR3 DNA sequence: TGTGCCAGCAGCAAATTCGGCGGGGGAGGAAACATTCAGTACTTC.

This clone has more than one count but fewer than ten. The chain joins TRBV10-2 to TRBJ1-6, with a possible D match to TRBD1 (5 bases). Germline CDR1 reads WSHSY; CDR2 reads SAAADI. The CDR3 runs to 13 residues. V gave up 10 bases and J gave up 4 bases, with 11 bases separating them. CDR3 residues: CAIRGDYNSPLHF. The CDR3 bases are TGCGCCATCCGGGGGGATTATAATTCACCCCTCCACTTT.

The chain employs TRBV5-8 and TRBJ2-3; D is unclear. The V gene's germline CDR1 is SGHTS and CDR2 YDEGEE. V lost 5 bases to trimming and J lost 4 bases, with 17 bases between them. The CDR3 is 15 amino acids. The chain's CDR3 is CASRYLSAGADTQYF. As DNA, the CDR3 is TGTGCCAGCAGATACTTGAGCGCAGGAGCAGATACGCAGTATTTT.

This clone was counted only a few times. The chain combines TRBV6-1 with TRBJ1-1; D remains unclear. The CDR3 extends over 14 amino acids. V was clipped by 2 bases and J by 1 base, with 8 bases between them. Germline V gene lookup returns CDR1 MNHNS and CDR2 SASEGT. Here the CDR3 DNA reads TGTGCCAGCAGTGAAATTCCAGCGAACACTGAAGCTTTCTTT. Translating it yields CASSEIPANTEAFF.

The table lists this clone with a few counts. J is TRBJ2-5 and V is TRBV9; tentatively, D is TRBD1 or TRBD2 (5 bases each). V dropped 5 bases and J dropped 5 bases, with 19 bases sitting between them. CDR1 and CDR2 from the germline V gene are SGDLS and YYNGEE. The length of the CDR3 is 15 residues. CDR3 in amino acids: CASSKGPLTGETQYF. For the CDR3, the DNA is TGTGCCAGCAGTAAGGGACCCCTGACGGGGGAGACCCAGTACTTC.

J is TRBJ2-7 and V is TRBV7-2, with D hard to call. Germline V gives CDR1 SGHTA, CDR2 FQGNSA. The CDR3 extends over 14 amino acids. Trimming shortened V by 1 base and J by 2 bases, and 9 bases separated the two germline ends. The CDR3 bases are TGTGCCAGCAGCTTAGGTCCAAGTCCCTACGAGCAGTACTTC. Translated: CASSLGPSPYEQYF.

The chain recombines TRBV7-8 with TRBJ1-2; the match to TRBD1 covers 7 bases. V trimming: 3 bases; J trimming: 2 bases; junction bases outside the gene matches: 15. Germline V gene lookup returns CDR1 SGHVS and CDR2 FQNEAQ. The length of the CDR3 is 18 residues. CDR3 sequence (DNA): TGTGCCAGCAGCTTCAATGCCCAGACGACAGGGTACAACTATGGCTACACCTTC. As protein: CASSFNAQTTGYNYGYTF.

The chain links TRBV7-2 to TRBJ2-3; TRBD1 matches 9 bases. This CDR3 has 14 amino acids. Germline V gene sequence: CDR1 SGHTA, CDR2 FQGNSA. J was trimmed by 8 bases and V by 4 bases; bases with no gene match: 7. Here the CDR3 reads CASSSGTGYGTQYF. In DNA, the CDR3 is TGTGCCAGCAGCTCCGGGACAGGGTATGGTACGCAGTATTTT.

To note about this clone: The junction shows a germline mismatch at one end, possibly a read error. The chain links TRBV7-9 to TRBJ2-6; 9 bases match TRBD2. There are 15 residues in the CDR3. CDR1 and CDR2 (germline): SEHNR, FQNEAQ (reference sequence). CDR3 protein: CASRLAGAGANVLTF. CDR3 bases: TGTGCCAGCAGATTAGCGGGAGCTGGGGCCAACGTCCTGACTTTC.

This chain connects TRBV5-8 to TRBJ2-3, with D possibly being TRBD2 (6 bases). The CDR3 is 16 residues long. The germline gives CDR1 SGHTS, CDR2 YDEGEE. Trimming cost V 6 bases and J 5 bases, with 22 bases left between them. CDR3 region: CASTLGWGLKGDTQYF. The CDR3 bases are TGTGCCAGCACCCTTGGGTGGGGACTCAAGGGAGATACGCAGTATTTT.

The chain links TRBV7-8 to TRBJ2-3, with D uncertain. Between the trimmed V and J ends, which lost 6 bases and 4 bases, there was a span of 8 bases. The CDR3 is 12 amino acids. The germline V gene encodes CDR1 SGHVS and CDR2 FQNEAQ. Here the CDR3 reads CASRSRPDTQYF. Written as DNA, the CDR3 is TGTGCCAGCAGGTCGAGACCAGATACGCAGTATTTT.

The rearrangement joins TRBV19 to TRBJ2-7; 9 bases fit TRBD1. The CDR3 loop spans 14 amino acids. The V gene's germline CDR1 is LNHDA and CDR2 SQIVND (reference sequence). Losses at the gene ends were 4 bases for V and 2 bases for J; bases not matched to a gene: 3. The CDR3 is CASSRQGGTYEQYF. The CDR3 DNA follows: TGTGCCAGTAGTAGACAGGGGGGAACCTACGAGCAGTACTTC.

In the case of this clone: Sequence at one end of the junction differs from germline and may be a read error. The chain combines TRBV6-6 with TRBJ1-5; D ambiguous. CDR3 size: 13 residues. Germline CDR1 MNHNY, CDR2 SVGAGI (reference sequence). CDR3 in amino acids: CASSDSRNQPQHF. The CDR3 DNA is TGTGCCAGCAGTGACTCGCGCAATCAGCCCCAGCATTTT.

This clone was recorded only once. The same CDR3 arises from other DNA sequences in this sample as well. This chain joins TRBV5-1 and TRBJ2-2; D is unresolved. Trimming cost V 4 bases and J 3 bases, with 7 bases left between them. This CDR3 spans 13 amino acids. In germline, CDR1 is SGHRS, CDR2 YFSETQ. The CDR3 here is CASSPRDTGELFF. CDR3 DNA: TGCGCCAGCAGCCCAAGGGACACCGGGGAGCTGTTTTTT.

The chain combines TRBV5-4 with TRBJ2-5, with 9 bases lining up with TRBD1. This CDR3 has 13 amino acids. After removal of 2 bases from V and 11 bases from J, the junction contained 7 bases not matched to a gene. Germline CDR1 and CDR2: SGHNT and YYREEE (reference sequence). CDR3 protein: CASSLQGAREQYF. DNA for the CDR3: TGTGCCAGCAGCTTACAGGGGGCGCGTGAGCAGTACTTC.

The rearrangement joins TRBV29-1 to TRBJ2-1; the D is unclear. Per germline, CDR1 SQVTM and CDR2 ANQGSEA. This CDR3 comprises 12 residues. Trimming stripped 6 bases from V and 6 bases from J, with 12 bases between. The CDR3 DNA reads TGCAGCGTCATTCGAGCCCGCAATGAGCAGTTCTTC. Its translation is CSVIRARNEQFF.

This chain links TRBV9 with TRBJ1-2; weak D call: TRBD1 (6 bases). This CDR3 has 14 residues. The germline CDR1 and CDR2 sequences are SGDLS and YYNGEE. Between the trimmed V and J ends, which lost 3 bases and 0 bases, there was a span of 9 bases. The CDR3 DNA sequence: TGTGCCAGCAGCGCACAGGGTACTAACTATGGCTACACCTTC. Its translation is CASSAQGTNYGYTF.

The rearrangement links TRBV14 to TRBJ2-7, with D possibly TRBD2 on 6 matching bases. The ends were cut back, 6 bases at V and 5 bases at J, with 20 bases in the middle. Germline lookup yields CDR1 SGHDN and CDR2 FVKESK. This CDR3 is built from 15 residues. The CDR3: CASSPLAGRRDEQYF. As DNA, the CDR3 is TGTGCCAGCAGTCCCCTCGCAGGGAGGAGGGACGAGCAGTACTTC.

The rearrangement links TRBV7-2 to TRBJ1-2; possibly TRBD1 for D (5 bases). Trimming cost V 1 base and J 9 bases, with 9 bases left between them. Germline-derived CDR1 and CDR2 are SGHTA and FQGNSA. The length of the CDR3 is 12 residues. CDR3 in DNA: TGTGCCAGCAGCTTAGGGGGCTTAAGCTACACCTTC. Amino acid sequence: CASSLGGLSYTF.

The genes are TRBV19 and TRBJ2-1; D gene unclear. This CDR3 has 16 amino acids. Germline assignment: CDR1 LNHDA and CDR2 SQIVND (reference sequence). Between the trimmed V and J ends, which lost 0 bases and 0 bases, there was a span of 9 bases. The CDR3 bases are TGTGCCAGTAGTATAGAGGCCCTGAGCTCCTACAATGAGCAGTTCTTC. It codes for CASSIEALSSYNEQFF.

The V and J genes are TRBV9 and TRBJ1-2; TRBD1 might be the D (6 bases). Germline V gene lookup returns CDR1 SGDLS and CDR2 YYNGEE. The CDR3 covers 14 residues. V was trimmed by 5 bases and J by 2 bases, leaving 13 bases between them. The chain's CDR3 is CASRTTGINYGYTF. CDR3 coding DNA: TGTGCCAGCAGAACCACAGGGATCAACTATGGCTACACCTTC.

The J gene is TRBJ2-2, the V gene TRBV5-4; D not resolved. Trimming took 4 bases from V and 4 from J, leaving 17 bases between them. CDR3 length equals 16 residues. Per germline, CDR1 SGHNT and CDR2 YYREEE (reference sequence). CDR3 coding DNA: TGTGCCAGCAGCCCAGGTGGGCCCCGGACCACCGGGGAGCTGTTTTTT. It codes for CASSPGGPRTTGELFF.

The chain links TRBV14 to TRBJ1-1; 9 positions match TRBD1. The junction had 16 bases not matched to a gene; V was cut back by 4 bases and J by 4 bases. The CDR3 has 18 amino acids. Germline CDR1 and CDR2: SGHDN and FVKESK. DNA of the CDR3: TGTGCCAGCAGCCCGCCGGGACAGGGACTCCAAGTGGGCACTGAAGCTTTCTTT. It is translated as CASSPPGQGLQVGTEAFF.

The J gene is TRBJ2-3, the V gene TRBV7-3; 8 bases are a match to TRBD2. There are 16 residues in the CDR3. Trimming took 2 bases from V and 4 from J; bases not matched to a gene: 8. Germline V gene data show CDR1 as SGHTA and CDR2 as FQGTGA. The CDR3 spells CASSLGSGGSADTQYF. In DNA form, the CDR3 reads TGTGCCAGCAGCTTAGGGTCGGGAGGGAGCGCAGATACGCAGTATTTT.

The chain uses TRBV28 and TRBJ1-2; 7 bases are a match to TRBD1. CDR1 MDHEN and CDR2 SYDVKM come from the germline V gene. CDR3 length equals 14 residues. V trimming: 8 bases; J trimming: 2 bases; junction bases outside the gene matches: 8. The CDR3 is CASHPRGGNYGYTF. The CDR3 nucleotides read TGTGCCAGCCACCCCAGGGGGGGGAACTATGGCTACACCTTC.